Listed below are T cell receptor beta chains from one sample, sequenced in a study of T cells in Graves' hyperthyroidism and ophthalmopathy. TCRdb passed the multiplex PCR reads through MiXCR, listing each CDR3 protein once. The sample includes some 570,000 distinct CDR3 sequences, 17% of them seen just once. The specimen was blood. These receptors all come from a woman under 30 with Graves' ophthalmopathy. The CDR3 runs from the conserved cysteine through the conserved F or W. The order of the fields is D gene, clone size, V gene, J gene, CDR3 protein, CDR3 DNA. The D gene is left open where the match is weak. Only some rows state a clone size, as once, few, many or a class for expanded clones.

>NA|many|TRBV12-3/TRBV12-4|TRBJ2-3
CASSPNQGTDTQYF
TGTGCCAGCAGCCCCAACCAGGGCACAGATACGCAGTATTTT
>TRBD2|NA|TRBV6-1|TRBJ2-5
CASTNHGGARETQYF
TGTGCCAGCACCAATCACGGGGGGGCCCGGGAGACCCAGTACTTC
>TRBD1|many|TRBV6-1|TRBJ1-6
CASDRQGDSPLHF
TGTGCCAGCGACCGACAGGGGGATTCACCCCTCCACTTT
>TRBD2|many|TRBV30|TRBJ2-5
CAWGDGLAGGSRETQYF
TGTGCCTGGGGGGACGGACTAGCGGGGGGGAGTAGGGAGACCCAGTACTTC
>NA|NA|TRBV20-1|TRBJ1-2
CSARDRARIHDYGYTF
TGCAGTGCTAGAGATCGAGCAAGGATTCATGACTATGGCTACACCTTC
>NA|many|TRBV27|TRBJ2-2
CASSFQKGRTGELFF
TGTGCCAGCAGTTTCCAGAAGGGGCGAACCGGGGAGCTGTTTTTT
>TRBD2|few|TRBV5-5|TRBJ2-2
CASSTTSGGGGELFF
TGTGCCAGCAGCACGACTAGCGGGGGCGGCGGGGAGCTGTTTTTT
>TRBD1|many|TRBV27|TRBJ2-5
CASSLLPGTGLQETQYF
TGTGCCAGCAGTTTATTGCCCGGGACAGGTCTGCAAGAGACCCAGTACTTC
>NA|many|TRBV20-1|TRBJ1-6
CSASNRQGGGPLHF
TGCAGTGCTTCCAACCGGCAGGGAGGGGGACCCCTCCACTTT
>TRBD1|few|TRBV3-1|TRBJ1-2
CASRLAGQGNYGYTF
TGTGCCAGCAGACTCGCGGGACAGGGAAACTATGGCTACACCTTC
>NA|NA|TRBV6-1|TRBJ1-6
CASSPTGIRSPLHF
TGTGCCAGCAGTCCCACAGGGATAAGGTCACCCCTCCACTTT